This T cell receptor (beta chain) was observed in a study of beta chain features in type 1 diabetes. Sequenced material consisted of expressed TCRB transcripts (all of the isolated RNA was reverse transcribed). The method was immunoSEQ multiplex PCR; TCRdb's version includes in-frame clones alone and lacks a portion of them. The table includes hundreds of thousands of clones, over 9.5% detected once. The V gene lost 6 bases and the J gene lost 10 bases, with 16 bases spanning the gap. The CDR3 totals 13 residues. CDR1 MNHEY and CDR2 SVGAGI come from the germline V gene. The J gene is TRBJ2-1, the V gene TRBV6-5; D is undetermined. This TCR was recovered from a young man in good health. The material sequenced was naive CD4+ T cells from blood. The CDR3 DNA reads as TGTGCCAGCAGCCGCGACCCCCTTAGCGAGCAGTTCTTC. This encodes CASSRDPLSEQFF.